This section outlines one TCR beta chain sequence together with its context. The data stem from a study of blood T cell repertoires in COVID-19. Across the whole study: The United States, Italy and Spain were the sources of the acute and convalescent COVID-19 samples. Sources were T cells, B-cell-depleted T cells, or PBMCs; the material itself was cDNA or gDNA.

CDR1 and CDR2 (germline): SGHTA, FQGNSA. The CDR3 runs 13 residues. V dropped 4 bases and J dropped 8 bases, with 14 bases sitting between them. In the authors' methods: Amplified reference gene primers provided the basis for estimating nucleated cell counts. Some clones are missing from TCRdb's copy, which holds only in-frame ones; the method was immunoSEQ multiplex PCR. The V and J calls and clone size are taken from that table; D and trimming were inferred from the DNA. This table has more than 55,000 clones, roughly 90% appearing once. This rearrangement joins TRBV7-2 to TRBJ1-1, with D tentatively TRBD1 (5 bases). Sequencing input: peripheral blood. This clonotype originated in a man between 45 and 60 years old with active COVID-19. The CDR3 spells CASSSTAGLEAFF. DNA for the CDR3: TGTGCCAGCAGCTCGACGGCAGGGCTGGAAGCTTTCTTT.